This T cell receptor (beta chain) was found in a study of T cell responses to AZD1222 COVID-19 vaccine. Study observations and caveats: It should be noted that donors were predominantly white British and more often female, and clonal diversity was possibly underestimated.

Some second doses came at about 4 weeks and others at about 12 weeks; these were pooled. With regard to this clone: Its specificity is not known.

Sequenced by immunoSEQ multiplex PCR; TCRdb stores in-frame clones only, minus some. The repertoire includes fewer than 20,000 clones, 88% of them detected once, and roughly 2.8% sits in the top ten. The TCR sequence derives from an adult who received the AZD1222 COVID-19 vaccine. This specimen was peripheral blood, taken 28 days after the second AZD1222 dose.

CDR3 residues: CASSNPSTNSPLHF. The CDR3 DNA reads as TGTGCCAGCAGCAATCCCAGTACGAATTCACCCCTCCACTTT. The V and J genes are TRBV21-1 and TRBJ1-6; the table calls TRBD1, which could not be checked here. TRBV21-1 counts as a pseudogene. This CDR3 is 14 amino acids long.